The entry below describes one T cell receptor (beta chain). These data originate in a study of human T cells and chemical hapten exposure. Study-wide background: Epicutaneous patch tests delivered 0.01% DPC to the upper back, with evaluation at 6 days.

TCRdb reprocessed the RACE reads with MiXCR, giving one entry per CDR3 protein. The sample yields 50,000 to 70,000 distinct CDR3 sequences, around 12% seen once. Time point denoted: patch test 3, about 24 weeks after DPC sensitization. Documented treatment: therapeutic diphenylcyclopropenone sensitization with weekly scalp DPC. It was unfractionated whole blood from which total RNA was extracted. The V and J ends lost 4 bases and 2 bases respectively, with 13 bases between them. Germline loops: CDR1 SGDLS, CDR2 YYNGEE. The CDR3 is made up of 15 amino acids. The material was whole blood, obtained in connection with sensitization to the hapten diphenylcyclopropenone (DPC). V gene TRBV9 combines with J gene TRBJ2-1, with D maybe TRBD1 (6 bases). The clonotype comes from a man aged 25-45 years with alopecia areata. Some clones in this sample may be carry-over from other donors' samples. The CDR3 coding sequence is TGTGCCAGCAGCCCACGGGACAAAACCTACAATGAGCAGTTCTTC. Amino acid sequence: CASSPRDKTYNEQFF.